This T cell receptor (beta chain) was profiled in a study of T cell repertoires in cytomegalovirus infection. Study as a whole: Matching HLA type and CMV infection were both indicated by public TCR beta signatures.

Study-level results: The ex vivo response showed dominance by HLA-C-restricted CMV-specific TCR beta clonotypes. Carriers of CMV and the relevant HLA type were discriminated by public TCR beta frequency.

TCRdb itself ran the reads through MiXCR, one entry per CDR3 protein. The sample includes 68,000 or so distinct CDR3 sequences, 20% to 25% seen only once; the top ten take roughly 79%. This clonotype was detected many times. Its antigen is currently unknown. The sequenced material came from PBMCs, sequenced either directly or after in vitro stimulation (not recorded which). This receptor was identified in a human donor in good health (CMV status not recorded). Some clones in this sample may be carry-over from other donors' samples.

The CDR3 loop is CASSLRVHTDTQYF. DNA for the CDR3: TGTGCCAGCAGCTTAAGGGTCCACACAGATACGCAGTATTTT. The chain uses TRBV11-2 and TRBJ2-3; no firm D call. The germline V gene has CDR1 SGHAT and CDR2 FQNNGV. The V end lost 2 bases, the J end lost 2 bases, and 8 bases lay between the germline ends. This CDR3 region has 14 residues. Full variable domain (outside the CDR3, taken from reference TRBV11-2 and TRBJ2-3): EAGVAQSPRYKIIEKRQSVAFWCNPISGHATLYWYQQILGQGPKLLIQFQNNGVVDDSQLPKDRFSAERLKGVDSTLKIQPAKLEDSAVYLCASSLRVHTDTQYFGPGTRLTVL.